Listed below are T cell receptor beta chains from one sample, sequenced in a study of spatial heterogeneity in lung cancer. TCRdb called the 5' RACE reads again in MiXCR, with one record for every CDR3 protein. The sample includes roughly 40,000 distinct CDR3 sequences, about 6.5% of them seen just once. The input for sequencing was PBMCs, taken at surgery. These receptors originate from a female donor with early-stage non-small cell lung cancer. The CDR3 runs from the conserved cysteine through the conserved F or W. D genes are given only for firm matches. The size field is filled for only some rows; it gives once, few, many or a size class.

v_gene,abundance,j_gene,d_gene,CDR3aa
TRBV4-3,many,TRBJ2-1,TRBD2,CASSQEHLEKRGMEFF
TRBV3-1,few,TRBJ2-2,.,CASSPSPAGELFF
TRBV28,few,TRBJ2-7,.,CASSFGRAYEQYF
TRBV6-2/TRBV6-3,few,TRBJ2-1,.,CASSYPAGGKNGKFF
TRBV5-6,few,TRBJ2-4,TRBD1,CASSLAEGAVAKNIQYF
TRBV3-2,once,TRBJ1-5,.,CASSQVRRRSNQPQHF
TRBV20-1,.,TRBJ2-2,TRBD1,CSATRTGKTGELFF
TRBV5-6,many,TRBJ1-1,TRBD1,CASSWDRLNTEAFF
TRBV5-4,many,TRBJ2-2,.,CASRHPGPGLNTGELFF
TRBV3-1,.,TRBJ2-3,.,CASSPTRTIDTQYF
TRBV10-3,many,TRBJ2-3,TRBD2,CAISWTSGDQGGTDTQYF
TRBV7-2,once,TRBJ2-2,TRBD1,CASSPRQGANTGELFF
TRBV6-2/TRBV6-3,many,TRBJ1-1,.,CASSYRGQAFF
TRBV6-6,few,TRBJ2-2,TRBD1,CASSRGQGDNTGELFF
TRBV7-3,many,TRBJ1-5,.,CASSLNNYQPQHF
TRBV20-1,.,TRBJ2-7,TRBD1,CSARQTGTGVEQYF
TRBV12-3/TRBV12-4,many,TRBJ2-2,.,CASARGSGTGELFF
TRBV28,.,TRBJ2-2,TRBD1,CASSPLGQGDTGELFF
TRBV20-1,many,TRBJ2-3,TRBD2,CSTTLAGGVKDTQYF
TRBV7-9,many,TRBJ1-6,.,CASSPTGAGDRPLHF
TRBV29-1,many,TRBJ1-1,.,CSAAGFMNTEAFF
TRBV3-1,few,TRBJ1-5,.,CASSQVRGDQPQHF
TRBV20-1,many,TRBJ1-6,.,CSTHRGTGYNSPLHF
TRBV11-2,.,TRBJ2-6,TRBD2,CASIPGGLKPSGANVLTF
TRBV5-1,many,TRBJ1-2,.,CASSFSAQLSGGYTF
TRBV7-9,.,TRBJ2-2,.,CASTHGVTATTGELFF
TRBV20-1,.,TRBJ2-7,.,CSAPTSSGNEQYF
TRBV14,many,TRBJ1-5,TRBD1,CASSQGGTGEQPQHF
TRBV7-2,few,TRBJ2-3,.,CASSYLDYAGAKDTQYF
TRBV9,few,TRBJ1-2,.,CASSASGGRDGYTF
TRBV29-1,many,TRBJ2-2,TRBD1,CSVRDRVISTGELFF
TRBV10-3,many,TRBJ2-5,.,CAISEGQGYRETQYF
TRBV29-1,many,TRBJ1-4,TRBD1,CSVDRGRGEKLFF
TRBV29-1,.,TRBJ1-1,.,CSVGGGKPITEAFF
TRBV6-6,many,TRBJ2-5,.,CASSSPATGGGETQYF
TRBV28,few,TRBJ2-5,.,CASSGGGHRRETQYF
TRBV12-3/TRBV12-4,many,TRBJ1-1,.,CASSLGGSLNTEAFF
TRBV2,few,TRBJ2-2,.,CASSKGAVAPGELFF
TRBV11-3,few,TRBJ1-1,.,CASRAVEAFF
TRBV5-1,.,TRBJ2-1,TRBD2,CASSTGLAGALNNEQFF
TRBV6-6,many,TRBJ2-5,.,CASSPGVGGETQYF
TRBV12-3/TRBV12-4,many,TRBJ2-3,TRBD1,CASSPGGGQGTDTQYF
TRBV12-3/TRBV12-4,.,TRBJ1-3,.,CASSLSPAYSGNTIYF